These 13 T cell receptor beta chains originate from one sample sequenced in a study of CD8 T cell repertoires and HIV-1 epitope variants. These TCRs are of unknown antigen specificity. Using immunoSEQ multiplex PCR, the repertoire was profiled, and TCRdb retains in-frame clones only, with some absent. Of more than 4,000 clones in the sample, under 70% were seen once. The sequencing sample was made of cultured CD8+ T cells derived from PBMCs. These receptor sequences come from a male donor with HIV.

The V call is TRBV10-3, the J call TRBJ2-5, with D tentatively TRBD1 or TRBD2 (5 bases each). The CDR3 extends over 11 amino acids. The germline CDR1 and CDR2 sequences are ENHRY and SYGVKD. V gave up 2 bases and J gave up 10 bases, with 8 bases separating them. The CDR3 DNA is TGTGCCATCAGTGAGGGGGGAAACCAGTACTTC. This encodes CAISEGGNQYF.

The rearrangement links TRBV9 to TRBJ2-1; either TRBD1 or TRBD2 may supply D (5 bases each). Trimming removed 4 bases from V and 5 bases from J, with 16 bases in between. Germline assignment: CDR1 SGDLS and CDR2 YYNGEE. This CDR3 region has 15 residues. CDR3 bases: TGTGCCAGCAGCCATGGGACCTTAGGCCACAATGAGCAGTTCTTC. Protein: CASSHGTLGHNEQFF.

This chain uses TRBV7-6 with TRBJ2-6; TRBD1 is a possible D gene (5 bases). The V gene's germline CDR1 is SGHVS and CDR2 FNYEAQ. Trimming took 5 bases from V and 0 from J, leaving 17 bases between them. The CDR3 totals 18 residues. CDR3 sequence (DNA): TGTGCCAGCAGCCCCGTGGCAGGGTTCTTCTCTGGGGCCAACGTCCTGACTTTC. Translating it yields CASSPVAGFFSGANVLTF.

The chain employs TRBV14 and TRBJ1-2; 7 nucleotides agree with TRBD1. CDR1 and CDR2 from the germline V gene are SGHDN and FVKESK. CDR3 size: 15 residues. The V and J ends lost 4 bases and 8 bases, in that order; junction bases with no gene match: 13. Here the CDR3 reads CASSPRSTGAEGYTF. The CDR3, as DNA: TGTGCCAGCAGCCCACGCTCAACAGGGGCGGAGGGCTACACCTTC.

The chain combines TRBV6-5 with TRBJ2-7, with 7 bases fitting TRBD1. Germline CDR1 reads MNHEY; CDR2 reads SVGAGI. V lost 5 bases and J lost 2; bases outside the gene matches: 9. The CDR3 is 15 residues long. Here the CDR3 reads CASSPTGTATYEQYF. CDR3 sequence (DNA): TGTGCCAGCAGTCCTACCGGGACAGCTACCTACGAGCAGTACTTC.

The V gene is TRBV7-9, the J gene TRBJ2-7, with 9 bases that match TRBD1. Germline CDR1 reads SEHNR; CDR2 reads FQNEAQ (reference sequence). Trimming took 1 base from V and 7 from J; bases not matched to a gene: 8. The CDR3 has 15 residues. CDR3 bases: TGTGCCAGCAGCTTAGGGCCTAGGACAGGGGTTGAGCAGTACTTC. Protein product: CASSLGPRTGVEQYF.

This clone has a handful of counts. This rearrangement joins TRBV6-5 to TRBJ2-2, with D possibly TRBD2 on 6 matching bases. From germline, CDR1 is MNHEY and CDR2 SVGAGI. The CDR3 runs 15 residues. V shed 5 bases and J shed 6 bases, with 16 bases lying between them. The DNA for the CDR3 is TGTGCCAGCAGTCCCCCGACTAGTGGGGCCGGGGAGCTGTTTTTT. It yields the protein CASSPPTSGAGELFF.

Within the sample, this clone is medium-sized. This chain joins TRBV25-1 and TRBJ2-7, with 9 bases that match TRBD1. V shed 5 bases, J shed 2 bases, and the junction held 13 bases outside the gene matches. This CDR3 comprises 17 residues. CDR1 MGHDK and CDR2 SYGVNS come from the germline V gene. CDR3 nucleotide sequence: TGTGCCAGCAGTAGTGACCGATGGGACAGGGAAACCTACGAGCAGTACTTC. Its translation: CASSSDRWDRETYEQYF.

The table lists this clone with a few counts. The chain recombines TRBV19 with TRBJ2-7; D might be TRBD2 (7 bases). The germline CDR1 and CDR2 sequences are LNHDA and SQIVND (reference sequence). The CDR3 has 14 residues. V was clipped by 6 bases and J by 6 bases, with 18 bases between them. CDR3 residues: CASRQGGGGCEQYF. As DNA, the CDR3 is TGTGCCAGTAGGCAAGGGGGGGGCGGCTGCGAGCAGTACTTC.

The chain links TRBV6-1 to TRBJ1-5, with no clear D. This CDR3 spans 12 amino acids. Trimming took off 2 bases at V and 5 bases at J, with 4 bases between the two ends. Germline CDR1 reads MNHNS; CDR2 reads SASEGT. Written as DNA, the CDR3 is TGTGCCAGCAGTGAAACGGATCAGCCCCAGCATTTT. The encoded protein is CASSETDQPQHF.

V and J are TRBV4-1 and TRBJ2-1; D is unclear. Trimming took off 4 bases at V and 7 bases at J, with 20 bases between the two ends. This CDR3 has 16 amino acids. The V gene's germline CDR1 is MGHRA and CDR2 YSYEKL. Here the CDR3 reads CASSRLGLVGVNEQFF. As DNA, the CDR3 is TGCGCCAGCAGCCGGCTTGGGCTAGTAGGCGTAAATGAGCAGTTCTTC.

The chain is built from TRBV5-4 and TRBJ2-7; D perhaps matches TRBD2 (6 bases). CDR1 and CDR2 (germline): SGHNT, YYREEE (reference sequence). The V and J ends lost 2 bases and 6 bases respectively, with 9 bases between them. The CDR3 runs 12 residues. The CDR3 DNA reads as TGTGCCAGCAGCTTACGAGCGGGCGAGCAGTACTTC. Its translation: CASSLRAGEQYF.

The chain uses TRBV5-6 and TRBJ2-7, with 11 positions matching TRBD1. In germline, CDR1 is SGHDT, CDR2 YYEEEE. The CDR3 has 14 residues. Trimming removed 3 bases from V and 5 bases from J; junction bases left unmatched: 4. The CDR3 DNA is TGTGCCAGCAGCTGGGACAGGGGGATAAACGAGCAGTACTTC. Translated, it gives CASSWDRGINEQYF. The full variable domain, rest sourced from reference TRBV5-6 and TRBJ2-7, is DAGVTQSPTHLIKTRGQQVTLRCSPKSGHDTVSWYQQALGQGPQFIFQYYEEEERQRGNFPDRFSGHQFPNYSSELNVNALLLGDSALYLCASSWDRGINEQYFGPGTRLTVT.